This TCR beta chain is drawn from a study of response to subunit inactivated influenza vaccine. Findings and caveats of the study: Every seasonal influenza vaccination brings in few new T cells, the authors suggested.

Using its own MiXCR run on the RT-PCR reads, TCRdb lists one record per CDR3 protein. The sample yields around 760,000 distinct CDR3 sequences, roughly 13% seen once. The CDR3 runs 14 residues. CDR1 DFQATT and CDR2 SNEGSKA come from the germline V gene (reference sequence). The junction had 4 bases not matched to a gene; V was cut back by 5 bases and J by 0 bases. On this clonotype: The antigen remains unidentified.

The sequences come from PBMCs from blood, collected approximately 15 days before vaccination. This clonotype originated in a man aged 50 or older who received an inactivated influenza vaccine. The chain has TRBV20-1 and TRBJ2-3; 8 bases map to TRBD1. The CDR3 protein is CSALQGGSTDTQYF. CDR3 bases: TGCAGTGCTTTACAGGGGGGTAGCACAGATACGCAGTATTTT.